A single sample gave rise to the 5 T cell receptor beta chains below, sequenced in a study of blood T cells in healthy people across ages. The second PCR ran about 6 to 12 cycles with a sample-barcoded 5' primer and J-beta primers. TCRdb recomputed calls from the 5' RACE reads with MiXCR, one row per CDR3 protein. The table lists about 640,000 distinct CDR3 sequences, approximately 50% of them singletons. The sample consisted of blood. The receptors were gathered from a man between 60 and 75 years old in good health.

In DNA, the CDR3 is TGTGCCAGCAGCCAAGATTCGGACAGGGCCAGCACAGATACGCAGTATTTT. Encoded protein: CASSQDSDRASTDTQYF. The chain uses TRBV3-1 and TRBJ2-3; 8 nucleotides line up with TRBD1. This CDR3 is built from 17 residues. V shed 0 bases, J shed 0 bases, and the junction held 5 bases outside the gene matches. Germline V gene lookup returns CDR1 LGHDT and CDR2 YNNKEL (reference sequence).

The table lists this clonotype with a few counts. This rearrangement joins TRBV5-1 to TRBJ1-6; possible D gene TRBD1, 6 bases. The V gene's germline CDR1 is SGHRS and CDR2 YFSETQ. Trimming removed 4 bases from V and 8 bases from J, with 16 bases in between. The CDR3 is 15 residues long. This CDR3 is CASSDRTASDSPLHF. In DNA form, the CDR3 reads TGCGCCAGCAGCGACAGGACAGCCTCGGATTCACCCCTCCACTTT. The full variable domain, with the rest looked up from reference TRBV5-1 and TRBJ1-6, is KAGVTQTPRYLIKTRGQQVTLSCSPISGHRSVSWYQQTPGQGLQFLFEYFSETQRNKGNFPGRFSGRQFSNSRSEMNVSTLELGDSALYLCASSDRTASDSPLHFGNGTRLTVT.

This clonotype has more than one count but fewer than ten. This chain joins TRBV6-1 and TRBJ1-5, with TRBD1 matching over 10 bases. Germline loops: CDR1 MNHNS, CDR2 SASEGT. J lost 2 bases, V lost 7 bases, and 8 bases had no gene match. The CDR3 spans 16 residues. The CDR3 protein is CASTGTGAIGNQPQHF. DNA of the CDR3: TGTGCCAGCACTGGGACAGGGGCTATCGGCAATCAGCCCCAGCATTTT.

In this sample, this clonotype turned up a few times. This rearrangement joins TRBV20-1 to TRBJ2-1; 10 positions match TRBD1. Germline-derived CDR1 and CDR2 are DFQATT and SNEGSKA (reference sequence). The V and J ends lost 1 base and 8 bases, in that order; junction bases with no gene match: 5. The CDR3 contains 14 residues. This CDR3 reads CSARAGQGTDEQFF. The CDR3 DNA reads TGCAGTGCTAGAGCGGGACAGGGGACCGATGAGCAGTTCTTC.

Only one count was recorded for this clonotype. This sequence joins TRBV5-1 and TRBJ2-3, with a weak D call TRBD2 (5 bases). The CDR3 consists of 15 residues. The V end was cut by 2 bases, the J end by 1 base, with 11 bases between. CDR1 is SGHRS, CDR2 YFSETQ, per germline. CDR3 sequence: CASSFREYGTDTQYF. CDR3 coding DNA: TGCGCCAGCAGCTTTAGGGAGTACGGCACAGATACGCAGTATTTT.